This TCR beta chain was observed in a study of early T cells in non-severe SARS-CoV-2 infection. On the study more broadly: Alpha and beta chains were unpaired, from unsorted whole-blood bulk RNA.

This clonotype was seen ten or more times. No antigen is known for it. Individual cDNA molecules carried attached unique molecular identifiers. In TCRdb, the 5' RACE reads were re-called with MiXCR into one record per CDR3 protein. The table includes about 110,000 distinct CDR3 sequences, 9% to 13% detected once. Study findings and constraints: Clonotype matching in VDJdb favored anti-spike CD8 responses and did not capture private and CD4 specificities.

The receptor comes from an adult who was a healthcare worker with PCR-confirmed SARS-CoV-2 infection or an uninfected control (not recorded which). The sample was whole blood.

CDR3 DNA: TGTGCCAGCAGATCCGAGGCCAAAGGGGAGAACACTGAAGCTTTCTTT. Protein sequence: CASRSEAKGENTEAFF. The chain recombines TRBV27 with TRBJ1-1, with D maybe TRBD1 (5 bases). The germline CDR1 and CDR2 sequences are MNHEY and SMNVEV (reference sequence). V shed 6 bases and J shed 1 base, with 18 bases lying between them. The CDR3 is 16 residues long.